This T cell receptor beta chain was sequenced during a study of T cell changes during pregnancy in multiple sclerosis. TCRdb's table, derived via immunoSEQ multiplex PCR, lists solely in-frame clones and lacks some. This sample has tens of thousands of clones; around 92% occur once, and the top ten carry around 0.61%. Germline V gene sequence: CDR1 MDHEN, CDR2 SYDVKM. The V segment lost 6 bases and the J segment 8 bases; nucleotides outside the gene matches: 9. The CDR3 sequence is 14 residues long. The chain carries TRBV28 and TRBJ1-4, with 7 bases identical to TRBD1. This receptor was identified in a female donor with multiple sclerosis, enrolled in a pregnancy study. The sequences come from CD4+ T cells from peripheral blood mononuclear cells, collected in the third trimester of pregnancy. In nucleotides, the CDR3 is TGTGCCAGCAGCTTAGGGACAGCTGGGGAAAAACTGTTTTTT. Its translation: CASSLGTAGEKLFF.